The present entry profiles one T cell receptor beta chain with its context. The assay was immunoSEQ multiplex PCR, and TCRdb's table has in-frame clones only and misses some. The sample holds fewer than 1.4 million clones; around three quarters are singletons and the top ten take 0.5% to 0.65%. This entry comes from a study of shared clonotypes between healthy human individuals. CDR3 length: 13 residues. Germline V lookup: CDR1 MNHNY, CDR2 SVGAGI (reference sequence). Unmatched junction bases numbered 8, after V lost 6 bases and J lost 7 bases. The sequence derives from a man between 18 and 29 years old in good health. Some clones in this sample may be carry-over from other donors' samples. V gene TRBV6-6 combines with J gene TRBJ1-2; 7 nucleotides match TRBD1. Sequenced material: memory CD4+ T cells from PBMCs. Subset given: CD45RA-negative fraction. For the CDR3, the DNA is TGTGCCAGCAGACCCGAGGGGGCCAGTGGCTACACCTTC. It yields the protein CASRPEGASGYTF.